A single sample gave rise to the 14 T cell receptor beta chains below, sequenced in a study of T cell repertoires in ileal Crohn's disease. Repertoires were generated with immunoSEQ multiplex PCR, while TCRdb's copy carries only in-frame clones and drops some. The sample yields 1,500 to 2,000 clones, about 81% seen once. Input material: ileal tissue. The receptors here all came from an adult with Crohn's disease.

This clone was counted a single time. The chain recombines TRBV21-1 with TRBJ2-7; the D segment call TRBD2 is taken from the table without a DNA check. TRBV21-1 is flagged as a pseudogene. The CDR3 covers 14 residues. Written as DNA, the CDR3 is TGTGCCAGCAACATAAAAAGAGGAGGCTACGAGCAGTACTTC. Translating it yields CASNIKRGGYEQYF.

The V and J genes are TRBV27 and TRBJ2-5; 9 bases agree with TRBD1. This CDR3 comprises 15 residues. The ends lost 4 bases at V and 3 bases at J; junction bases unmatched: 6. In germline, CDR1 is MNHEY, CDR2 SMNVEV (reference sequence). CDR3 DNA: TGTGCCAGCAGTTCCCCGGGGACAGGGAAAGAGACCCAGTACTTC. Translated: CASSSPGTGKETQYF.

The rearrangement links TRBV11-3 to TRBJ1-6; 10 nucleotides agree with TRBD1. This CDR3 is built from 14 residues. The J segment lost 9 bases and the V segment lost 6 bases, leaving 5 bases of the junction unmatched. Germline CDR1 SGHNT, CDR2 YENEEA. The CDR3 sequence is CASSPGTGVSPLHF. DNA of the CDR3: TGTGCCAGCAGTCCCGGGACAGGGGTTTCACCCCTCCACTTT.

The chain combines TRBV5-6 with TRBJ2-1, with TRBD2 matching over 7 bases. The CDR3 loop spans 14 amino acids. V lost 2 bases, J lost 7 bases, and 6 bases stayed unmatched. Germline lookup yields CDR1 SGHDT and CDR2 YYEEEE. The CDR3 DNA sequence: TGTGCCAGCAGCTTCCCGGGGGGTAGTAATGAGCAGTTCTTC. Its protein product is CASSFPGGSNEQFF.

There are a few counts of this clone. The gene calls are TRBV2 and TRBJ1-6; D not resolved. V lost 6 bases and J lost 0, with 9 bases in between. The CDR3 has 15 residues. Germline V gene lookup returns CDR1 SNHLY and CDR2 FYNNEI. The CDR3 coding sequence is TGTGCCAGCAGCTTACAGAGCTCCTATAATTCACCCCTCCACTTT. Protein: CASSLQSSYNSPLHF.

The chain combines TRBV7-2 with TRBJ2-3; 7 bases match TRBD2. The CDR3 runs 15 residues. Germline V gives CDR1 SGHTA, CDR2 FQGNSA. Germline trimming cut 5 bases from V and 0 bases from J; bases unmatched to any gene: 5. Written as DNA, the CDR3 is TGTGCCAGCAGCCCGGGACTAATAAGCACAGATACGCAGTATTTT. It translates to CASSPGLISTDTQYF.

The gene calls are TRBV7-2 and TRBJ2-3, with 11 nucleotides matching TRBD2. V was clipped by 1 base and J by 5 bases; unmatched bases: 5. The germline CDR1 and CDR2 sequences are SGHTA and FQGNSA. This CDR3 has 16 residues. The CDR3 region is CASSLGSGGAVDTQYF. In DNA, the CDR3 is TGTGCCAGCAGCTTAGGTAGCGGGGGGGCCGTAGATACGCAGTATTTT.

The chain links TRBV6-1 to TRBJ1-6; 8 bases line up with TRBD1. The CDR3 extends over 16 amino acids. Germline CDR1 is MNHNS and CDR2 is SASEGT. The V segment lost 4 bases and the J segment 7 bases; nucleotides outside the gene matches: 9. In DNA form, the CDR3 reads TGTGCCAGCAGTGTACAGGGGACAGGCCTCAATTCACCCCTCCACTTT. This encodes CASSVQGTGLNSPLHF.

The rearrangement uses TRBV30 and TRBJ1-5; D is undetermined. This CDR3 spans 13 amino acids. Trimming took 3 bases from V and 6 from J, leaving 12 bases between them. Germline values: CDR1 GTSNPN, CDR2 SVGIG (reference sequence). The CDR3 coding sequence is TGTGCCTGGAGAACTAGTCCCGGTCAGCCCCAGCATTTT. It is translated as CAWRTSPGQPQHF.

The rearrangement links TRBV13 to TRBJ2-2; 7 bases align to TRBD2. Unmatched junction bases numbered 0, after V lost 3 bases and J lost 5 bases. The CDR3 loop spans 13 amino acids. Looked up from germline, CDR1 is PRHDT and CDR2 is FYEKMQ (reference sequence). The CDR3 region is CASSLGGTGELFF. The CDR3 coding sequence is TGTGCCAGCAGCTTGGGAGGGACCGGGGAGCTGTTTTTT.

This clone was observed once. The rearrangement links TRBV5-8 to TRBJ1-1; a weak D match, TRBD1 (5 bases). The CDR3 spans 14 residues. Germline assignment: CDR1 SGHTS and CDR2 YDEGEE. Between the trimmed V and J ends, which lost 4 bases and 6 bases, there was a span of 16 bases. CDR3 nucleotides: TGTGCCAGCAGCCGACAGCGCGACAGCGCTGAAGCTTTCTTT. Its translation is CASSRQRDSAEAFF.

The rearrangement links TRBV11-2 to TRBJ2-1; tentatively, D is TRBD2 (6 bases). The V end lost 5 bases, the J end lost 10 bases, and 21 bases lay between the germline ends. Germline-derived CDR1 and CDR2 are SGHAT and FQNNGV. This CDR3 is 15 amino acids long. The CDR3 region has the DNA TGTGCCAGCAGCCGACTCACCGGGACTTCCAAGGAGCAGTTCTTC. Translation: CASSRLTGTSKEQFF.

As DNA, the CDR3 is TGTGCCAGCGGCTCGACCGCACTAGCGGGAGGCACCGGGGAGCTGTTTTTT. It codes for CASGSTALAGGTGELFF. The rearrangement links TRBV7-9 to TRBJ2-2; 12 bases agree with TRBD2. The CDR3 runs 17 residues. Germline CDR1 is SEHNR and CDR2 is FQNEAQ (reference sequence). V shed 8 bases and J 4 bases; nucleotides not matched to a gene: 11.

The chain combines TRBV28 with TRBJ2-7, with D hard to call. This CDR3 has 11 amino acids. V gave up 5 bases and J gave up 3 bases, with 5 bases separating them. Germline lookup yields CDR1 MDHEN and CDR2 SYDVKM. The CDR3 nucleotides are TGTGCCAGCAGTAGAGGCTACGAGCAGTACTTC. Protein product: CASSRGYEQYF.